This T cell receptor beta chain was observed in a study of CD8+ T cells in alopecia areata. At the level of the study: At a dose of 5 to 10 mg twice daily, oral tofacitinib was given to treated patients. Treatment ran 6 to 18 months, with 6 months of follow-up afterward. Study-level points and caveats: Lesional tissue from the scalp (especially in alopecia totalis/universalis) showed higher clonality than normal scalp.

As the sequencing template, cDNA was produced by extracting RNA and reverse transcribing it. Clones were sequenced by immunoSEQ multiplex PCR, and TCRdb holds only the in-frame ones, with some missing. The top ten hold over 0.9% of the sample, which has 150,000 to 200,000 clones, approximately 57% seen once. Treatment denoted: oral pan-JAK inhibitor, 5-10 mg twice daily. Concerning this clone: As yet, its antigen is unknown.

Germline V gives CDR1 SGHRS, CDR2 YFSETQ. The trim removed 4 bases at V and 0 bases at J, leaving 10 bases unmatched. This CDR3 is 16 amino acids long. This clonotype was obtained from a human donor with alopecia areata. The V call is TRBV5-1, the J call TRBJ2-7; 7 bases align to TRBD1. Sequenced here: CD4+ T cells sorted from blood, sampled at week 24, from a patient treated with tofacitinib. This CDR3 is CASSKRQGTSSYEQYF. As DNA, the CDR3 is TGCGCCAGCAGCAAAAGACAGGGCACTAGCTCCTACGAGCAGTACTTC.